This note documents a single TCR beta chain sequence. It has no known antigen specificity. Qualities for individual bases were not recorded, and no much larger clone is one base off. This sample is drawn from a study of human T cells and chemical hapten exposure (dated by TCRdb to the early 2020s). Regarding the complete study: For sensitization, 2% DPC in acetone was applied to a roughly 2 cm by roughly 2 cm area of upper inner arm skin. Weekly therapeutic DPC doses were additionally applied to the scalp of patients throughout the approximately 25-week study period. Patch testing was performed on the upper back with Finn chambers containing 0.01% DPC, and the patch tests were scored after 6 days according to International Contact Dermatitis Research Group standards. The patient cohort, mostly female, included alopecia areata with under or over 50% scalp involvement, alopecia totalis and alopecia universalis. The libraries were sequenced as a pool, and the TCR yield per sample differed mostly because of small variations in library volumes within the pool. The study tracked peripheral blood TCR repertoire changes in vivo during primary and secondary sensitization to the hapten diphenylcyclopropenone (DPC) in alopecia patients. Blood samples were taken from patients before sensitization (week 0) and at 2, 6 and about 24 weeks after DPC sensitization. Around 30 alopecia patients provided blood for TCR sequencing at one to four time points (pre-sensitization, 2, 6 and 24 weeks).

The paper as a whole reports these results and caveats: Expanded TCRs formed significantly more large CDR3 similarity clusters than pre-sensitization or healthy control sets, consistent with antigen-driven responses. After repeated subsampling, the strength of the expansion versus patch-test correlation and the threshold at which it became significant changed. Patch test score correlated positively with the number of PT1 expanded TCRs, reaching significance at thresholds 8, 16 and 32 but not at 4. All patients had alopecia, a presumed autoimmune disease, so their immune response might differ from that of healthy individuals. DPC sensitization did not change how many TCRs were above 1 in 1000 frequency, and no evidence was found of alterations in global repertoire structure.

Library generation was performed with RACE. Sequencing instrument: NextSeq 500. During library preparation, unique molecular identifiers were attached to individual cDNA molecules so that TCRs could be counted quantitatively and reproducibly. Both TCR alpha and TCR beta chains were sequenced from each blood RNA sample. In the source study's methods: The median number of TCRs per sample was around 96,000, ranging from roughly 20,000 to 700,000. V, J and CDR3 annotation of the TCR reads was performed with the Decombinator software suite. To make PS versus PT1 abundance plots, every sample was subsampled to the same number of TCRs (28,000). TCRs were defined as expanded if absent before sensitization and observed at least eight times at the 2-week time point. TCRdb passed the public sequencing reads through fastp at Q25 and MiXCR, retaining productive beta sequences. Identical CDR3 proteins give one entry, which carries the most common genes and DNA. TCRdb's processing, not the authors', yielded these V and J calls. A total of about 100,000 distinct CDR3 sequences appear in this sample, around 10% of them only once. The ten largest make up 2.5% to 4% of the sample.

According to the study, the label for this sample's time point signals: patch test 2, 6 weeks after DPC sensitization. What the treatment or condition label conveys for this sample: therapeutic diphenylcyclopropenone sensitization with weekly scalp DPC. Blood at each patch-test visit was drawn before the patch test was applied. Eligible patients were aged 18 to 70, diagnosed with alopecia, deemed suitable for DPC therapy, and excluded if pregnant. Total RNA was isolated from unfractionated whole blood collected in Tempus Blood RNA tubes. The CDR3, cysteine through phenylalanine, is 13 amino acids long. The read is trimmed to its CDR3 DNA, 39 bases read in frame from base 1. According to the germline V gene, CDR1 reads MNHEY and CDR2 reads SVGEGT. V lost 6 bases and J lost 2 bases; the stretch between them is 11 bases long.

This receptor was taken from a middle-aged woman with alopecia areata. Some clones in this sample may be carry-over from other donors' samples. This sequence uses TRBV6-2 or TRBV6-3 and TRBJ2-7; the D match is possibly TRBD1 or TRBD2, with 5 bases aligned in each. This specimen consisted of whole blood, obtained in connection with sensitization to the hapten diphenylcyclopropenone (DPC). In nucleotide form, the sequence is TGTGCCAGCAGCGGGACGGTACCCTACGAGCAGTACTTC. Translated, it reads CASSGTVPYEQYF.